This T cell receptor (beta chain) was retrieved from a study of shared clonotypes between healthy human individuals (dated by TCRdb to 2020 to 2022). In terms of the full investigation: Three men and a couple of women, aged 18 to 49 years, made up the cohort. Blood TCR repertoires of five healthy adults were deeply sequenced to estimate repertoire size and the extent of clonotype sharing between individuals. For each donor, CD4 naive and CD4 memory were each run on three plates, CD8 naive on two plates, and CD8 memory on one plate. Different laboratories and diverse techniques were used to prepare libraries and sequence TCR repertoires, to increase sequencing depth and limit assay-specific biases. Each donor's leukapheresis produced roughly between about 0.8 and 10 billion PBMCs.

Regarding this clone: Its antigen remains unidentified. No base-level quality is on record; no much larger clone is a single base apart.

Results the study describes overall, beyond this receptor: Only blood was sampled, and tissue TCR repertoires likely differ from those in blood. Based on pairwise subsampling, the degree of clonotype sharing among donors was expected to be affected by sequencing depth. Higher generation probabilities were observed for clonotypes shared by all four sorted-subset donors than for non-shared clonotypes. When several donors were compared, the shared fraction of clonotypes was roughly 5% for naive CD4, 3.5% to 4% for naive CD8, roughly 2.3% for memory CD4, and roughly 0.43% for memory CD8. Rarefaction of sorted-subset datasets indicated incomplete sequencing despite the large sequencing depth. Naive subsets generally had larger estimated clonotype richness than memory subsets did. Because the study included a small number of donors, the genetic and exposure-history diversity represented was limited.

TCR CDR3 regions were amplified from genomic DNA by multiplex PCR using the deep immunoSEQ assay. Genomic DNA extracted from each cell subset was distributed evenly over all wells of several immunoSEQ 96-well plates, and each plate served as one replicate. For sorted subsets, approximately 200 ng of genomic DNA, equivalent to 25,000 to 35,000 T cell genomes, went into each replicate PCR. Purified libraries were quantified with a Qubit 3.0 fluorometer, sized on a Bioanalyzer 2100, and re-quantified with the KAPA Library Quantification kit. Every immunoSEQ 96-well plate was sequenced on a dedicated single-read 150-cycle Illumina NextSeq 550 flow cell. The study's processing was this. Because only junctional sequences without quality scores were contained in the immunoSEQ output, filtering matching that applied to full-length reads could not be performed. Sequences were annotated with PyIR, a Python wrapper for IgBLAST v1.9, and V/J genes and CDR3 were assigned using IMGT germline references. Reads were removed for weak V/J assignments (E-value above 1e-6), missing CDR3, stop codons, out-of-frame junctions, or ambiguous translated residues. V3J clonotypes were defined by identical inferred V gene, J gene, and CDR3 amino acid sequence. The percentage overlap between two repertoires was calculated by dividing the number of shared unique clonotypes by the size of the smaller repertoire. RTK rarefaction, the Chao1 estimator, and Recon v2.1 estimates of unobserved clonotypes were used to assess repertoire richness. Generation probabilities were computed with OLGA for all TCRbeta clonotypes obtained by the gDNA method from several donors. TCRdb's version of the immuneACCESS table is confined to in-frame rearrangements and falls short of the full clone set. An unresolved V gene accounts for under half of the shortfall where checked; the remainder is of unknown origin. From that table come the V and J calls and clone size; the DNA was used to work out D and trimming. This sample lists over a million clones; roughly 97% were detected once. The ten top clones hold approximately 1.1% of the sample.

Healthy HIV-negative adults with no recently reported acute infections or vaccinations were included as donors. All donors were Caucasian adults living in Nashville, Tennessee, USA. Magnetic negative selection was used to enrich CD4+ T cells, after which naive cells were positively selected on CD45RA and the negative fraction became the memory subset. Blood was collected by leukapheresis, and PBMCs were isolated by Ficoll-Histopaque density gradient centrifugation and then cryopreserved in liquid nitrogen vapor phase. Analytical flow cytometry was used to check the purity and quantity of each magnetically sorted T cell population. Genomic DNA was isolated from each sorted fraction and quantified by UV absorbance on a Nanodrop 2000c. V lost 6 bases and J lost 9 bases; the stretch between them is 11 bases long. The CDR3 goes from the cysteine to the phenylalanine over 11 residues. Only the CDR3 DNA is retained, 33 bases long and in frame from the first base. Taken from the germline V gene, the CDR1 and CDR2 loops are MNHEY and SVGAGI.

The sample comprised naive CD4+ T cells sorted from blood. This specimen's cell subset or site label, interpreted: CD45RA+ positively selected. The receptor chain draws on TRBV6-5 and TRBJ2-5; the D gene is not confidently resolved. The receptor's source is a man younger than 40 in good health. The CDR3 loop reads CASSHSFPQYF. The nucleotides read TGTGCCAGCAGCCACTCGTTCCCCCAGTACTTC.